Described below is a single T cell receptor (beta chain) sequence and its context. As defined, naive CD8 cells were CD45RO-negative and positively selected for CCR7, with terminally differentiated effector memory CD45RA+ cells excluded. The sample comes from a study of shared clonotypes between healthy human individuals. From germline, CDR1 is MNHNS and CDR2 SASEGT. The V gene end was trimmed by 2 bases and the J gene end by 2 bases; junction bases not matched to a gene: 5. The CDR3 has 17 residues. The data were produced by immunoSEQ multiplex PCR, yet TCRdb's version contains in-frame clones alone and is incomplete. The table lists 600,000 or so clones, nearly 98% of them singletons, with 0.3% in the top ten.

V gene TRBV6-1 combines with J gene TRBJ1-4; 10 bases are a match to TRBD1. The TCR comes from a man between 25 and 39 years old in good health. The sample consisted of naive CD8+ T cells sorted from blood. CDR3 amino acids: CASSELRQGATNEKLFF. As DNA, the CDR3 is TGTGCCAGCAGTGAATTAAGACAGGGGGCGACTAATGAAAAACTGTTTTTT.